Presented here are 20 T cell receptor beta chains from one specimen sequenced in a study of blood T cell repertoires in COVID-19. The data were produced by immunoSEQ multiplex PCR, yet TCRdb's version contains in-frame clones alone and is incomplete. The data contain more than 85,000 clones, over 75% of them seen just once; the ten biggest clones take up roughly 7%. Source material: peripheral blood. The receptors were sampled from a woman aged 50 to 60 with acute or convalescent COVID-19.

The chain uses TRBV5-4 and TRBJ1-1; the D is unclear. The CDR3 loop spans 14 amino acids. CDR1 is SGHNT and CDR2 is YYREEE in the germline V gene (reference sequence). Trimming left V 1 base short and J 1 base short, with 8 bases between. This CDR3 is CASSLWAGNTEAFF. In DNA, the CDR3 is TGTGCCAGCAGCTTGTGGGCTGGGAACACTGAAGCTTTCTTT.

This chain connects TRBV9 to TRBJ1-6; D is undetermined. The CDR3 is made up of 14 amino acids. V lost 0 bases to trimming and J lost 6 bases, with 7 bases between them. Germline V gene sequence: CDR1 SGDLS, CDR2 YYNGEE. The CDR3 DNA reads as TGTGCCAGCAGCGTAGGTCGTTTTAATTCACCCCTCCACTTT. This codes for CASSVGRFNSPLHF.

CDR3 coding DNA: TGCGCCAGCAGCTTGGCGTTAAGTAGTACGTCGGGTGGCTACACCTTC. It translates to CASSLALSSTSGGYTF. This chain connects TRBV5-1 to TRBJ1-2; D not resolved. Germline values: CDR1 SGHRS, CDR2 YFSETQ. The CDR3 length is 16 residues. V was shortened by 0 bases and J by 7 bases, with 19 bases between the two germline ends.

The genes are TRBV30 and TRBJ2-1, with D unclear. This CDR3 comprises 11 residues. V was shortened by 0 bases and J by 10 bases, with 7 bases between the two germline ends. Germline-derived CDR1 and CDR2 are GTSNPN and SVGIG (reference sequence). The CDR3 region has the DNA TGTGCCTGGAGTGTTCGCAGAGAGCAGTTCTTC. This codes for CAWSVRREQFF. Combining the CDR3 with reference TRBV30 and TRBJ2-1 gives the whole variable domain SQTIHQWPATLVQPVGSPLSLECTVEGTSNPNLYWYRQAAGRGLQLLFYSVGIGQISSEVPQNLSASRPQDRQFILSSKKLLLSDSGFYLCAWSVRREQFFGPGTRLTVL.

J is TRBJ2-7 and V is TRBV28, with D perhaps TRBD1 (6 bases). The CDR3 has 12 amino acids. Germline CDR1 MDHEN, CDR2 SYDVKM. Trimming left V 4 bases short and J 7 bases short, with 11 bases between. The CDR3 spells CASSSTGKEQYF. CDR3 nucleotides: TGTGCCAGCAGTTCCACAGGGAAAGAGCAGTACTTC. Complete variable domain (other parts from reference TRBV28 and TRBJ2-7): DVKVTQSSRYLVKRTGEKVFLECVQDMDHENMFWYRQDPGLGLRLIYFSYDVKMKEKGDIPEGYSVSREKKERFSLILESASTNQTSMYLCASSSTGKEQYFGPGTRLTVT.

The chain has TRBV10-3 and TRBJ1-2; 7 bases line up with TRBD1. The germline V gene encodes CDR1 ENHRY and CDR2 SYGVKD. This CDR3 has 13 amino acids. Unmatched junction bases numbered 9, after V lost 10 bases and J lost 4 bases. The CDR3 protein is CATRDRSVYGYTF. The CDR3 DNA follows: TGTGCCACCCGGGACAGATCGGTCTATGGCTACACCTTC.

The chain links TRBV30 to TRBJ2-7; D not resolved. Germline V lookup: CDR1 GTSNPN, CDR2 SVGIG (reference sequence). This CDR3 contains 14 residues. The ends were cut back, 1 base at V and 5 bases at J, with 15 bases in the middle. CDR3 loop: CAWSGAALSHEQYF. CDR3 nucleotide sequence: TGTGCCTGGAGTGGGGCAGCTCTAAGTCACGAGCAGTACTTC.

This sequence joins TRBV3-1 (or the pseudogene TRBV3-2) and TRBJ1-2, with D perhaps matching TRBD1 (5 bases). The V gene's germline CDR1 is LGHDT and CDR2 YNNKEL (reference sequence). The CDR3 totals 15 residues. V lost 1 base and J 8 bases, leaving 17 bases between the germline ends. DNA of the CDR3: TGTGCCAGCAGCCAAGTAGGTGGGCAGGGAGGCGGCTACACCTTC. This sequence encodes CASSQVGGQGGGYTF.

The chain links TRBV12-2 to TRBJ2-2; the table's D gene call, TRBD1, was not cross checked with the DNA. TRBV12-2 is a listed pseudogene. The CDR3 loop spans 18 amino acids. Here the CDR3 reads CASRPPGGQFPTAGELFF. The CDR3 nucleotides read TGTGCAAGTCGCCCCCCAGGGGGGCAATTTCCAACAGCCGGGGAGCTGTTTTTT.

The V and J genes are TRBV18 and TRBJ2-2, with a weak D call TRBD2 (5 bases). The V end lost 6 bases, the J end lost 0 bases, and 8 bases lay between the germline ends. The CDR3 sequence is 14 residues long. The germline V gene encodes CDR1 KGHSH and CDR2 LQKENI. CDR3 DNA sequence: TGTGCCAGCTCTATAGCGCCGAACACCGGGGAGCTGTTTTTT. Translating it yields CASSIAPNTGELFF.

The J gene is TRBJ2-7, the V gene TRBV6-5; 9 bases are a match to TRBD1. V shed 2 bases, J shed 3 bases, and the junction held 5 bases outside the gene matches. Germline V gene data show CDR1 as MNHEY and CDR2 as SVGAGI. The CDR3 covers 15 residues. The CDR3 is CASSYGTGLVYEQYF. The CDR3 DNA sequence: TGTGCCAGCAGTTACGGGACAGGGTTAGTCTACGAGCAGTACTTC.

The CDR3 here is CASSQGRLGTDTQYF. CDR3 coding DNA: TGTGCCAGCAGCCAAGGCAGGCTCGGCACAGATACGCAGTATTTT. The chain recombines TRBV3-1 (or the pseudogene TRBV3-2) with TRBJ2-3; unclear D gene. The germline V and J ends were trimmed by 1 base and 1 base, with 9 bases remaining between them. The V gene's germline CDR1 is LGHDT and CDR2 YNNKEL (reference sequence). The length of the CDR3 is 15 residues.

The CDR3 coding sequence is TGTGCCATCAGTGACAGCACAAGGAGCTCCTATAATTCACCCCTCCACTTT. Translating it yields CAISDSTRSSYNSPLHF. The chain employs TRBV10-3 and TRBJ1-6, with D uncertain. Germline CDR1 ENHRY, CDR2 SYGVKD. Deletions cut 3 bases from V and 0 bases from J, with 12 bases between. This CDR3 has 17 residues.

As DNA, the CDR3 is TGTGCCAGCAGCCGAAACCTGGACGGGCCTCAGGGAGGTGGCTACACCTTC. Protein sequence: CASSRNLDGPQGGGYTF. This chain connects TRBV5-5 to TRBJ1-2, with a tentative D call TRBD1 (5 bases). Germline CDR1 SGHKS, CDR2 YYEKEE (reference sequence). The CDR3 is 17 residues long. The V end lost 4 bases, the J end lost 7 bases, and 26 bases lay between the germline ends.

The chain carries TRBV5-1 and TRBJ2-7; 9 bases match TRBD1. Germline V gene lookup returns CDR1 SGHRS and CDR2 YFSETQ. Trimming cost V 4 bases and J 7 bases; bases outside gene matches: 6. The CDR3 contains 13 residues. This CDR3 is CASSVLQGAEQYF. The CDR3 DNA is TGCGCCAGCAGCGTACTACAGGGGGCTGAGCAGTACTTC.

In this sample, this clone turned up a few times. The chain couples TRBV5-6 to TRBJ2-3, with a possible D match to TRBD1 (6 bases). This CDR3 is 17 amino acids long. Deletions cut 7 bases from V and 1 base from J, with 22 bases between. CDR1 is SGHDT and CDR2 is YYEEEE in the germline V gene. The CDR3 sequence: CASRRDGSYRGTDTQYF. The CDR3 nucleotides are TGTGCCAGCCGACGAGACGGCTCGTACAGGGGCACAGATACGCAGTATTTT.

The chain joins TRBV18 to TRBJ1-5, with D possibly being TRBD1 (5 bases). V was cut by 2 bases and J by 3 bases, with 8 bases left in between. Germline values: CDR1 KGHSH, CDR2 LQKENI. This CDR3 spans 14 amino acids. For the CDR3, the DNA is TGTGCCAGCTCACCAACAGGTTTCAATCAGCCCCAGCATTTT. Translating it yields CASSPTGFNQPQHF.

This chain connects TRBV7-3 to TRBJ1-1; 7 bases agree with TRBD1. Germline-derived CDR1 and CDR2 are SGHTA and FQGTGA. V was clipped by 5 bases and J by 0 bases; unmatched bases: 6. This CDR3 spans 15 amino acids. DNA of the CDR3: TGTGCCAGCAGCCCTGGGGGACAGATGAACACTGAAGCTTTCTTT. Encoded protein: CASSPGGQMNTEAFF.

This chain connects TRBV11-2 to TRBJ2-2; tentatively, D is TRBD1 (8 bases). This CDR3 spans 17 amino acids. Germline CDR1 SGHAT, CDR2 FQNNGV. V was cut by 4 bases and J by 3 bases, with 18 bases left in between. The CDR3 reads CASSYQGARGYTGELFF. As DNA, the CDR3 is TGTGCCAGCAGCTACCAGGGGGCGCGGGGGTACACCGGGGAGCTGTTTTTT.

This clone was picked up one time. The chain is built from TRBV9 and TRBJ2-1, with 9 positions matching TRBD2. Germline CDR1 SGDLS, CDR2 YYNGEE. The CDR3 is 17 amino acids. Trimming cost V 0 bases and J 0 bases; bases outside gene matches: 4. The CDR3 here is CASSVVSGGLSYNEQFF. CDR3 DNA: TGTGCCAGCAGCGTAGTTAGCGGGGGCCTCTCCTACAATGAGCAGTTCTTC. The variable domain in full, completed from reference TRBV9 and TRBJ2-1, reads DSGVTQTPKHLITATGQRVTLRCSPRSGDLSVYWYQQSLDQGLQFLIQYYNGEERAKGNILERFSAQQFPDLHSELNLSSLELGDSALYFCASSVVSGGLSYNEQFFGPGTRLTVL.